Included here is one T cell receptor beta chain sequence, with context. The antigen is undetermined. These data belong to a study of radiation and T cells in renal cell carcinoma. Turning to the study itself: Nephrectomy followed 15 Gy stereotactic body radiation by 4 weeks. Findings and caveats of the study: From baseline, blood top tumor clonotypes peaked at 2 weeks post-radiation.

The germline V gene encodes CDR1 LGHNA and CDR2 YNFKEQ. The CDR3 sequence is 17 residues long. With 0 bases clipped from V and 1 base from J, the junction kept 6 bases outside the gene matches. Method: immunoSEQ multiplex PCR; TCRdb's copy keeps in-frame clones and lacks some. The data contain 150,000 to 160,000 clones, around 90% of them singletons. Time point specified: blood 2 weeks post-SBRT. This sample's treatment: 15 Gy SBRT to primary tumor, nephrectomy 4 weeks later. Radiation-treated patients gave blood at baseline, week 2 and week 4. J is TRBJ2-5 and V is TRBV4-2; the match to TRBD2 covers 9 bases. The starting material was blood, obtained from a patient whose treatment included radiotherapy and nephrectomy. The receptor was derived from a woman aged 50 to 60 with renal cell carcinoma. CDR3 DNA: TGTGCCAGCAGCCAAGAAAGATTTAGCGGGGGCCAAGAGACCCAGTACTTC. Protein: CASSQERFSGGQETQYF.